The clone carrying this T cell receptor beta chain turned up a few times. No antigen is known for it. This sample stems from a study of vaccination and CD4 T cells after COVID-19. Across the study: Blood was drawn a median roughly 67 days post second dose, range 14 to 241. Stimulation used overlapping spike peptides from SARS-CoV-2, HCoV-NL63, HCoV-OC43 and HCoV-229E.

As to treatment: roughly ten-day PBMC culture with coronavirus spike peptide pools or control peptides (ViraFEST assay). It was with about 10 IU/ml IL-2 and roughly 9.1 ug/ml peptide pools that more than 1.5 million PBMCs per well were cultured. From germline, CDR1 is DFQATT and CDR2 SNEGSKA (reference sequence). The CDR3 is 14 amino acids. V was pared by 6 bases and J by 2 bases, with 8 bases of the junction left unmatched. Sequence data for DNA of cultured CD4+ T cells were generated by the Oncomine TCR Beta short-read assay. A single record per CDR3 protein comes from TCRdb applying MiXCR to the PCR reads. The table lists about 11,000 distinct CDR3 sequences, around 50% of them singletons.

The chain is built from TRBV20-1 and TRBJ2-5, with 8 bases fitting TRBD2. The source of this sequence is a human donor who had recovered from COVID-19. The sequenced sample consisted of CD4+ T cells from blood, cultured in vitro. The CDR3 here is CSARRASGQETQYF. CDR3 bases: TGCAGTGCCAGGCGGGCTAGCGGGCAAGAGACCCAGTACTTC.